These T cell receptor beta chains were read from a single sample in a study of T-cell memory formation after mild COVID-19. TCRdb re-analysed the 5' RACE reads in MiXCR, keeping a single row per CDR3 protein. The sample holds about 470,000 distinct CDR3 sequences, roughly 23% seen once. What was sequenced was PBMCs or a T cell subset sorted from them (not recorded which). The receptors shown here come from an adult woman who had mild COVID-19 (a few samples of this study predate the infection). Cell type and time point are not known. CDR3s include the opening cysteine and the closing phenylalanine or tryptophan. The D gene is left open where the match is weak. Clone size is not always given. Where it is, it says once, few, many or a class for expanded clones.

v_call	d_call	clone_size	j_call	cdr3_aa	cdr3_nt
TRBV20-1	TRBD2	many	TRBJ2-1	CSASGRAVYNEQFF	TGCAGTGCTTCCGGGAGGGCCGTCTACAATGAGCAGTTCTTC
TRBV20-1	TRBD1	few	TRBJ2-7	CSAKTGGPYEQYF	TGCAGTGCAAAGACAGGGGGCCCCTACGAGCAGTACTTC
TRBV20-1	TRBD2	few	TRBJ2-1	CSAPPSGSNEQFF	TGCAGTGCCCCGCCTAGCGGGTCCAATGAGCAGTTCTTC
TRBV20-1	.	.	TRBJ2-7	CSARAIRGGYEQYF	TGCAGTGCTAGAGCAATCCGAGGTGGTTACGAGCAGTACTTC
TRBV5-4	TRBD2	few	TRBJ2-1	CASSPGTTYNEQFF	TGTGCCAGCAGCCCCGGGACTACCTACAATGAGCAGTTCTTC
TRBV9	TRBD2	.	TRBJ2-5	CASSPRGLAGRETQYF	TGTGCCAGCAGCCCCCGGGGACTAGCGGGACGAGAGACCCAGTACTTC
TRBV7-9	.	.	TRBJ2-3	CASSLYWQASTDTQYF	TGTGCCAGCAGCTTATACTGGCAGGCAAGCACAGATACGCAGTATTTT
TRBV6-5	.	.	TRBJ2-1	CASSYSTGLHSYNEQFF	TGTGCCAGCAGTTACTCGACGGGGCTACACTCCTACAATGAGCAGTTCTTC
TRBV7-9	TRBD2	.	TRBJ2-5	CASSWPRGDQETQYF	TGTGCCAGCAGCTGGCCTCGGGGGGACCAAGAGACCCAGTACTTC
TRBV5-1	TRBD1	.	TRBJ2-3	CASTAGTGFFSDTQYF	TGCGCCAGCACCGCCGGGACAGGGTTTTTTTCGGATACGCAGTATTTT
TRBV12-3/TRBV12-4	TRBD2	.	TRBJ2-3	CASSQSGNPQYF	TGTGCCAGCAGTCAGAGCGGGAACCCGCAGTATTTT
TRBV20-1	TRBD1	few	TRBJ2-5	CSARQTGVQETQYF	TGCAGTGCTAGACAAACAGGGGTCCAAGAGACCCAGTACTTC
TRBV12-5	.	.	TRBJ2-1	CASGLTGIEEQFF	TGTGCTAGTGGACTAACAGGGATTGAGGAGCAGTTCTTC
TRBV20-1	TRBD2	few	TRBJ2-5	CSAPGLAGGRETQYF	TGCAGTGCGCCCGGACTAGCGGGAGGAAGGGAGACCCAGTACTTC
TRBV7-3	TRBD2	.	TRBJ2-1	CASSLLRGGLLNEQFF	TGTGCCAGCAGCCTCCTACGGGGGGGTCTTTTAAATGAGCAGTTCTTC
TRBV12-3/TRBV12-4	.	.	TRBJ2-7	CASRQGEGEQYF	TGTGCCAGCAGGCAGGGGGAGGGCGAGCAGTACTTC
TRBV24-1	.	many	TRBJ2-3	CATSPWGSSADTQYF	TGTGCCACCAGCCCGTGGGGAAGCAGCGCAGATACGCAGTATTTT
TRBV7-9	TRBD1	.	TRBJ1-3	CASSLRRMEDRGSGNTIYF	TGTGCCAGCAGCCTACGCAGAATGGAGGACAGGGGATCGGGAAACACCATATATTTT
TRBV14	.	once	TRBJ2-3	CASSQARQLPTDTQYF	TGTGCCAGCAGCCAAGCGAGACAGTTACCCACAGATACGCAGTATTTT
TRBV24-1	.	once	TRBJ1-5	CATGHRDGWDQPQHF	TGTGCCACCGGACACAGGGATGGGTGGGATCAGCCCCAGCATTTT
TRBV10-3	.	few	TRBJ1-1	CAISEPLANTEAFF	TGTGCCATCAGTGAGCCCCTTGCGAACACTGAAGCTTTCTTT
TRBV19	TRBD1	.	TRBJ2-1	CASSPGQGPGFF	TGTGCCAGTAGTCCCGGACAGGGTCCTGGATTCTTC
TRBV5-1	.	.	TRBJ2-3	CASSLLDRSTDTQYF	TGCGCCAGCAGCCTTCTCGACAGAAGCACAGATACGCAGTATTTT
TRBV28	.	few	TRBJ1-2	CASSLYGRDYGYTF	TGTGCCAGCAGTTTATACGGCAGGGACTATGGCTACACCTTC
TRBV6-1	TRBD1	.	TRBJ1-5	CASEVTGGLQPQHF	TGTGCCAGCGAAGTAACAGGGGGCTTACAGCCCCAGCATTTT
TRBV11-2	.	.	TRBJ2-7	CASSFSQSSYEQYF	TGTGCCAGCAGCTTTAGTCAAAGCTCCTACGAGCAGTACTTC
TRBV20-1	TRBD1	few	TRBJ2-1	CSAWTGVGEQFF	TGCAGTGCTTGGACAGGGGTTGGGGAGCAGTTCTTC
TRBV9	.	.	TRBJ2-1	CASSVASNDEQFF	TGTGCCAGCAGCGTAGCTAGTAACGATGAGCAGTTCTTC
TRBV21-1	.	.	TRBJ2-7	CASSKVGTANYEQYF	TGTGCCAGCAGCAAAGTAGGGACAGCAAACTACGAGCAGTACTTC
TRBV4-1	.	once	TRBJ2-3	CASSQDQTSTDTQYF	TGCGCCAGCAGCCAAGATCAAACTAGCACAGATACGCAGTATTTT
TRBV7-2	TRBD2	once	TRBJ2-1	CASSLARTSGRPTQQFF	TGTGCCAGCAGCTTAGCGAGGACTAGCGGGAGACCGACACAGCAGTTCTTC
TRBV5-1	.	few	TRBJ2-7	CASSLGWTDSYEQYF	TGCGCCAGCAGCTTGGGTTGGACAGACTCCTACGAGCAGTACTTC
TRBV5-6	.	few	TRBJ2-1	CASSPDRNYNEQFF	TGTGCCAGCAGCCCAGACAGGAACTACAATGAGCAGTTCTTC
TRBV12-3/TRBV12-4	.	few	TRBJ2-1	CASSSETNEQFF	TGTGCCAGCAGTTCTGAGACTAATGAGCAGTTCTTC
TRBV24-1	TRBD1	few	TRBJ2-2	CATSDPGGSSGELFF	TGTGCCACCAGTGATCCAGGGGGATCGTCCGGGGAGCTGTTTTTT
TRBV6-2/TRBV6-3	TRBD1	few	TRBJ2-7	CASSYSRSQGVHEQYF	TGTGCCAGCAGTTACTCGAGATCACAGGGGGTCCACGAGCAGTACTTC
TRBV5-1	.	few	TRBJ2-7	CASSLSLLGEQYF	TGCGCCAGCAGCTTATCCCTCCTCGGCGAGCAGTACTTC
TRBV19	.	.	TRBJ1-5	CASSIGQGGDNQPQHF	TGTGCCAGTAGTATAGGCCAAGGTGGGGACAATCAGCCCCAGCATTTT
TRBV5-1	.	.	TRBJ2-1	CASSPHTNSYNEQFF	TGCGCCAGCAGCCCCCACACGAATTCTTACAATGAGCAGTTCTTC
TRBV20-1	.	few	TRBJ2-1	CSAKIGAGLWNEQFF	TGCAGTGCTAAGATCGGGGCAGGGCTATGGAATGAGCAGTTCTTC
TRBV30	TRBD1	few	TRBJ1-1	CAWRRTGLNTEAFF	TGTGCCTGGAGGCGGACAGGGCTTAACACTGAAGCTTTCTTT
TRBV6-2/TRBV6-3	.	.	TRBJ1-2	CASHNAYGYTF	TGTGCCAGCCACAACGCCTATGGCTACACCTTC
TRBV7-2	.	.	TRBJ1-1	CASSLYTGASTEAFF	TGTGCCAGCAGCTTATACACGGGGGCCAGCACTGAAGCTTTCTTT
TRBV4-1	.	.	TRBJ1-1	CASSQGAWGSGTEAFF	TGCGCCAGCAGCCAAGGAGCTTGGGGAAGTGGCACTGAAGCTTTCTTT
TRBV5-1	.	.	TRBJ1-1	CASSLGLQGRTEAFF	TGCGCCAGCAGCTTGGGCTTACAGGGAAGGACTGAAGCTTTCTTT
TRBV29-1	.	.	TRBJ1-2	CSVLSSGVMGYTF	TGCAGCGTTTTAAGTTCCGGGGTTATGGGCTACACCTTC
TRBV24-1	.	.	TRBJ1-1	CATSDPRGGENTEAFF	TGTGCCACCAGTGACCCTAGGGGGGGGGAAAACACTGAAGCTTTCTTT
TRBV9	.	few	TRBJ2-1	CASSPTSKSYNEQFF	TGTGCCAGCAGCCCTACTAGTAAATCCTACAATGAGCAGTTCTTC
TRBV5-5	TRBD1	.	TRBJ1-2	CASKQGALPYGYTF	TGTGCCAGCAAACAGGGGGCGCTTCCGTATGGCTACACCTTC
TRBV4-2	TRBD1	few	TRBJ1-2	CASSQETQGDYGYTF	TGTGCCAGCAGCCAAGAAACACAGGGGGACTATGGCTACACCTTC
TRBV7-9	TRBD1	few	TRBJ2-2	CASRGRQGVNTGELFF	TGTGCCAGCAGAGGTCGCCAGGGGGTTAACACCGGGGAGCTGTTTTTT
TRBV7-3	TRBD1	.	TRBJ2-1	CASSLGTGGFEQFF	TGTGCCAGCAGCCTCGGGACAGGGGGCTTTGAGCAGTTCTTC
TRBV5-6	.	few	TRBJ2-7	CASSLQNEQYF	TGTGCCAGCAGCTTACAGAACGAGCAGTACTTC
TRBV20-1	.	.	TRBJ1-1	CSASRGVRNTEAFF	TGCAGTGCTAGCCGTGGTGTAAGGAACACTGAAGCTTTCTTT
TRBV20-1	TRBD2	few	TRBJ2-1	CSARGLAGVRGSYNEQFF	TGCAGTGCAAGGGGACTAGCGGGAGTCAGGGGCTCCTACAATGAGCAGTTCTTC
TRBV7-2	.	.	TRBJ1-1	CASSPTGPLDRNTEAFF	TGTGCCAGCAGCCCCACTGGACCGCTGGACAGGAACACTGAAGCTTTCTTT
TRBV12-3/TRBV12-4	.	few	TRBJ2-3	CASKPVRGPASDTQYF	TGTGCCAGCAAGCCCGTGAGGGGCCCGGCGTCCGATACGCAGTATTTT